Listed here are 2 T cell receptor beta chains from one sample, sequenced in a study of T cell repertoires in cytomegalovirus infection (dated by TCRdb to about 2019). Sequencing was performed on an Illumina HiSeq 1500. The raw public data were reprocessed by TCRdb itself: fastp quality trimming at Q25, MiXCR clonotype calling, in-frame beta chains only. Every distinct CDR3 protein forms one entry, paired with its most common genes and DNA. In all, the sample holds about 770,000 distinct CDR3 sequences, and almost 30% of those were seen once. The ten largest account for over 10% of the sample. The treatment or condition label, read with the paper, signifies: in vitro stimulation with specific CMV peptide epitopes to enrich CMV-specific T cells. No cognate antigen is known for these TCRs. The material was cultured CD8+ T cells from PBMCs, obtained from culture after CMV antigen stimulation. These receptors were obtained from a human donor in good health (CMV status not recorded). Some clones in this sample may be carry-over from other donors' samples.

CDR3 nucleotides: TGTGCCAGTACCCAGGGGCGACGCGTTACAGATACGCAGTATTTT. The encoded protein is CASTQGRRVTDTQYF. This chain uses TRBV19 with TRBJ2-3, with TRBD1 as a possible D gene (6 bases). V was pared by 7 bases and J by 3 bases, with 17 bases between. This CDR3 region has 15 residues. From germline, CDR1 is LNHDA and CDR2 SQIVND (reference sequence).

The chain couples TRBV25-1 to TRBJ1-1, with a tentative D call TRBD1 (6 bases). CDR1 is MGHDK, CDR2 SYGVNS, per germline. The V end was cut by 1 base, the J end by 1 base, with 10 bases between. The length of the CDR3 is 15 residues. CDR3 sequence: CASSESAGANTEAFF. CDR3 coding DNA: TGTGCCAGCAGTGAATCTGCGGGGGCGAACACTGAAGCTTTCTTT.